One sample yielded the 10 T cell receptor beta chains listed below, sequenced in a study of OX40 agonist ivuxolimab in advanced cancers. The repertoire was sequenced with immunoSEQ multiplex PCR; TCRdb's copy has only in-frame clones and lacks some. Of over 90,000 clones listed, around 87% were seen once; the top ten hold roughly 0.15%. The source was CD4+ or CD8+ T cells sorted from blood, collected in a trial of the OX40 agonist ivuxolimab. All receptors derive from an adult with an advanced solid tumor such as melanoma, head and neck, liver or kidney cancer.

CDR3 amino acids: CALAQGVGEAFF. The CDR3 coding sequence is TGCGCACTAGCCCAGGGGGTTGGTGAAGCTTTCTTT. The rearrangement joins TRBV29-1 to TRBJ1-1; 7 nucleotides agree with TRBD1. Germline V gene sequence: CDR1 SQVTM, CDR2 ANQGSEA. The CDR3 is 12 amino acids.

This clone showed up just a few times. The rearrangement links TRBV19 to TRBJ1-1, with D maybe TRBD1 (6 bases). V was pared by 3 bases and J by 1 base, with 9 bases between. The CDR3 runs 14 residues. Germline V gene data show CDR1 as LNHDA and CDR2 as SQIVND (reference sequence). CDR3 sequence reads: CASSIQGTNTEAFF. The CDR3 DNA reads TGTGCCAGTAGTATCCAGGGGACGAACACTGAAGCTTTCTTT.

The count of this clone is one. The rearrangement uses TRBV7-2 and TRBJ1-2, with D hard to call. The CDR3 is 14 residues long. Germline V lookup: CDR1 SGHTA, CDR2 FQGNSA. Deletions cut 5 bases from V and 8 bases from J, with 18 bases between. The CDR3 coding sequence is TGTGCCAGCAGCCTATCAACCCTCCTAAGAGGCTACACCTTC. Translating it yields CASSLSTLLRGYTF.

This sequence joins TRBV18 and TRBJ2-7; D ambiguous. Trimming removed 2 bases at V and 3 bases at J, with 8 bases between. The V gene's germline CDR1 is KGHSH and CDR2 LQKENI. The CDR3 totals 13 residues. The CDR3 loop is CASSPVGSYEQYF. The CDR3, as DNA: TGTGCCAGCTCACCAGTAGGAAGCTACGAGCAGTACTTC. The full variable domain, with the rest looked up from reference TRBV18 and TRBJ2-7, is NAGVMQNPRHLVRRRGQEARLRCSPMKGHSHVYWYRQLPEEGLKFMVYLQKENIIDESGMPKERFSAEFPKEGPSILRIQQVVRGDSAAYFCASSPVGSYEQYFGPGTRLTVT.

This clone ranks as medium-sized (0.01 to 0.1%). The chain joins TRBV7-2 to TRBJ1-2, with D tentatively TRBD1 (5 bases). Germline V gene data show CDR1 as SGHTA and CDR2 as FQGNSA. This CDR3 comprises 16 residues. V shed 1 base and J shed 2 bases, with 14 bases lying between them. The CDR3: CASSLELTGVNYGYTF. The CDR3 coding sequence is TGTGCCAGCAGCTTAGAGTTGACGGGGGTCAACTATGGCTACACCTTC.

The chain carries TRBV19 and TRBJ2-3; TRBD2 might be the D (7 bases). The CDR3 is 17 residues long. Germline V gene data show CDR1 as LNHDA and CDR2 as SQIVND (reference sequence). V was clipped by 4 bases and J by 4 bases, with 21 bases between them. The CDR3 DNA is TGTGCCAGTAGTAGAACCGGGGCCGGGGGGCACTCAGATACGCAGTATTTT. Its protein is CASSRTGAGGHSDTQYF. Full variable domain (remainder filled in from reference TRBV19 and TRBJ2-3): DGGITQSPKYLFRKEGQNVTLSCEQNLNHDAMYWYRQDPGQGLRLIYYSQIVNDFQKGDIAEGYSVSREKKESFPLTVTSAQKNPTAFYLCASSRTGAGGHSDTQYFGPGTRLTVL.

Notes on this clone: Distinct nucleotide sequences in the sample also encode this CDR3. This chain joins TRBV9 and TRBJ2-7; D is unresolved. CDR1 SGDLS and CDR2 YYNGEE come from the germline V gene. Trimming left V 0 bases short and J 2 bases short, with 9 bases between. This CDR3 contains 14 residues. CDR3 sequence: CASSVGDGTYEQYF. Here the CDR3 DNA reads TGTGCCAGCAGCGTAGGAGACGGTACCTACGAGCAGTACTTC.

The chain uses TRBV2 and TRBJ1-4; TRBD1 is a possible D gene (5 bases). The CDR3 has 14 residues. Germline CDR1 reads SNHLY; CDR2 reads FYNNEI. The ends were cut back, 5 bases at V and 8 bases at J, with 15 bases in the middle. CDR3 region: CASSYKAGREKLFF. Here the CDR3 DNA reads TGTGCCAGCAGTTACAAGGCGGGACGGGAAAAACTGTTTTTT.

The rearrangement uses TRBV5-4 and TRBJ2-2; possible D gene TRBD2, 5 bases. V was trimmed by 0 bases and J by 4 bases, leaving 13 bases between them. Germline CDR1 is SGHNT and CDR2 is YYREEE (reference sequence). The CDR3 has 16 amino acids. The CDR3 here is CASSLGAVGVTGELFF. CDR3 DNA sequence: TGTGCCAGCAGCTTGGGGGCTGTGGGAGTCACCGGGGAGCTGTTTTTT.

The J gene is TRBJ2-3, the V gene TRBV5-1, with unresolved D. The germline V and J ends were trimmed by 6 bases and 0 bases, with 17 bases remaining between them. The CDR3 sequence is 16 residues long. CDR1 is SGHRS, CDR2 YFSETQ, per germline. The CDR3: CASTVGSSSSTDTQYF. CDR3 sequence (DNA): TGCGCCAGCACCGTGGGCAGCTCGTCTAGCACAGATACGCAGTATTTT.